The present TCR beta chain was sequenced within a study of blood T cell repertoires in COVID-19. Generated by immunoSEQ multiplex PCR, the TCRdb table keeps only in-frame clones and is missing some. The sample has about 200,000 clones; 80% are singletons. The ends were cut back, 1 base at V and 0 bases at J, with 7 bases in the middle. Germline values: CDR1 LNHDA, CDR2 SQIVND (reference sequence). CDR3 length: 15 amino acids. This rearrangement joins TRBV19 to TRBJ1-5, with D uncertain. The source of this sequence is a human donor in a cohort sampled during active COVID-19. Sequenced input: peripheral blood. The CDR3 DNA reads TGTGCCAGTAGTATAGGAGGGCTTAGCAATCAGCCCCAGCATTTT. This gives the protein CASSIGGLSNQPQHF.